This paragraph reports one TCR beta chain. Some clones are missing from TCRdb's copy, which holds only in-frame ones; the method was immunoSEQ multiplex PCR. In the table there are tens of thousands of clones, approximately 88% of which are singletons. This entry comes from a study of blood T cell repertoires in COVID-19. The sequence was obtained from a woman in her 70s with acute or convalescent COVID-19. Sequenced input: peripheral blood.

CDR3 sequence: CASITGGAPTMNTEAFF. CDR3 nucleotide sequence: TGTGCCAGCATAACAGGGGGCGCCCCGACTATGAACACTGAAGCTTTCTTT. The chain couples TRBV28 to TRBJ1-1; TRBD1 matches 9 bases. Germline assignment: CDR1 MDHEN and CDR2 SYDVKM. With V trimmed by 7 bases and J by 0 bases, 12 bases remained unmatched. This CDR3 contains 17 residues. Using reference TRBV28 and TRBJ1-1 for the parts outside the CDR3, the full variable domain is DVKVTQSSRYLVKRTGEKVFLECVQDMDHENMFWYRQDPGLGLRLIYFSYDVKMKEKGDIPEGYSVSREKKERFSLILESASTNQTSMYLCASITGGAPTMNTEAFFGQGTRLTVV.